This note documents a single T cell receptor (beta chain) sequence. The sample originates from a study of T cell changes during pregnancy in multiple sclerosis. Generated by immunoSEQ multiplex PCR, the TCRdb table keeps only in-frame clones and is missing some. The sample holds under 90,000 clones, about 90% seen once. Sequences were derived from peripheral blood, sampled in the second trimester of pregnancy. This TCR was recovered from a female donor in good health, enrolled as a control in a pregnancy study.

Here the CDR3 reads CASSETSGSVNEQFF. In nucleotides, the CDR3 is TGTGCCAGCAGTGAAACTAGCGGGAGTGTGAATGAGCAGTTCTTC. The chain recombines TRBV6-1 with TRBJ2-1; TRBD2 aligns across 11 bases. Germline trimming cut 2 bases from V and 7 bases from J; bases unmatched to any gene: 4. This CDR3 region has 15 residues. Germline CDR1 and CDR2: MNHNS and SASEGT.